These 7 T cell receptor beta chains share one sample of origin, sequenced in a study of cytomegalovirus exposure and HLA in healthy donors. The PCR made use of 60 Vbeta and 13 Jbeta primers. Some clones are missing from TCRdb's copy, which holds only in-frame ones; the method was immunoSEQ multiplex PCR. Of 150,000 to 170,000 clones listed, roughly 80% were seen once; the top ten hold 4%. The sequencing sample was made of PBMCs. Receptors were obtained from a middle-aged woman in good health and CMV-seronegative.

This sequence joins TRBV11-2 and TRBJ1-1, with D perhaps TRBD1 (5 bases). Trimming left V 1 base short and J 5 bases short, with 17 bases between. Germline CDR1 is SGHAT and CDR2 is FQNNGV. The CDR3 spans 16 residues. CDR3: CASSLGRSGGETEAFF. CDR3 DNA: TGTGCCAGCAGCTTAGGGCGTTCTGGGGGGGAAACTGAAGCTTTCTTT.

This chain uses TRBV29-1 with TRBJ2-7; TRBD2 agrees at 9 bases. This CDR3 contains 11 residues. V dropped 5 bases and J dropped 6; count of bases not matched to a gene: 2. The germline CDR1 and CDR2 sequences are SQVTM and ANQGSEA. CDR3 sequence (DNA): TGCAGCGTTCGAGCGGGAGGCGAGCAGTACTTC. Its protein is CSVRAGGEQYF.

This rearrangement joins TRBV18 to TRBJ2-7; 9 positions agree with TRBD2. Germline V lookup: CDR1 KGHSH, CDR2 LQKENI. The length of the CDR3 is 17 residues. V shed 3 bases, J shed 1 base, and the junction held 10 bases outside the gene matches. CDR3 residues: CASSPSGGPPGSYEQYF. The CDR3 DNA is TGTGCCAGCTCACCGAGCGGGGGGCCGCCGGGGTCCTACGAGCAGTACTTC.

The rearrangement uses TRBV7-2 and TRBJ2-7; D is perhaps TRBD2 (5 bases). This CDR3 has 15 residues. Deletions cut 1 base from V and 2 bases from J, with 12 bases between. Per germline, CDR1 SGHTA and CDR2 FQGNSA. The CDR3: CASSLGRTFAYEQYF. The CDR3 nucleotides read TGTGCCAGCAGCTTAGGGAGGACGTTTGCCTACGAGCAGTACTTC.

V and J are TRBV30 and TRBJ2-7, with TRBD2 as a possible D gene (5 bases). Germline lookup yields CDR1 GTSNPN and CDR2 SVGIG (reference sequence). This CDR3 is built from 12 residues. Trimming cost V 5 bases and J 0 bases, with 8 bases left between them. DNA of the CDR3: TGTGCCTGGCTGGACTCCTCCTACGAGCAGTACTTC. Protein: CAWLDSSYEQYF.

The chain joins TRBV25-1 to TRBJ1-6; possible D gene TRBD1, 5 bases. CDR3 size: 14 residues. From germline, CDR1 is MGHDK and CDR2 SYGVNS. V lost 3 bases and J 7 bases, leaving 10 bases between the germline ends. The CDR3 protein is CASSDGGGNSPLHF. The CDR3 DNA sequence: TGTGCCAGCAGTGATGGGGGGGGGAATTCACCCCTCCACTTT. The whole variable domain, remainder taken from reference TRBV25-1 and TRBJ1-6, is EADIYQTPRYLVIGTGKKITLECSQTMGHDKMYWYQQDPGMELHLIHYSYGVNSTEKGDLSSESTVSRIRTEHFPLTLESARPSHTSQYLCASSDGGGNSPLHFGNGTRLTVT.

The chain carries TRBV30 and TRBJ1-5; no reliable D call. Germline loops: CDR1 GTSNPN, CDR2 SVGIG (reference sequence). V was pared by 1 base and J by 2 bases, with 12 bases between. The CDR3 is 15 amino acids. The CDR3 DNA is TGTGCCTGGAGTGGCCGACTCGCGGGCAATCAGCCCCAGCATTTT. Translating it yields CAWSGRLAGNQPQHF.